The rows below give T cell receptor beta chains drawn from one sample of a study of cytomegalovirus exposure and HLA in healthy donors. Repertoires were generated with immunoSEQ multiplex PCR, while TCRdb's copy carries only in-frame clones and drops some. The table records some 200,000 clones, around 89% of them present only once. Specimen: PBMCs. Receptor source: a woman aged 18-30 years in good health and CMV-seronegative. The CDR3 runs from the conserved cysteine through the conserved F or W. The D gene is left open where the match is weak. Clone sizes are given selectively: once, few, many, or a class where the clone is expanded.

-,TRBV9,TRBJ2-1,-,TGTGCCAGCAGCGGAGGAGGGGAAGGGACCCCCTCCTACAATGAGCAGTTCTTC,CASSGGGEGTPSYNEQFF
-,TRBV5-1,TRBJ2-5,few,TGCGCCAGCAGCACAGAGGGACTTATAAAAGAGACCCAGTACTTC,CASSTEGLIKETQYF
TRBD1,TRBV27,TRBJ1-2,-,TGTGCCAGCAGTCGCACACTAGTACAGGGGACAAACTATGGCTACACCTTC,CASSRTLVQGTNYGYTF
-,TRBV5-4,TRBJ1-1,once,TGTGCCAGCAGCTTATATAATGGGGCCGGCACTGAAGCTTTCTTT,CASSLYNGAGTEAFF
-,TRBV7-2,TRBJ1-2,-,TGTGCCAGCAGCTTAGGCCTCTCAGATTATGGCTACACCTTC,CASSLGLSDYGYTF
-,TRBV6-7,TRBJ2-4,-,TGTGCCAGCACCCATACCCTGAGAGTAGCCAAAAACATTCAGTACTTC,CASTHTLRVAKNIQYF
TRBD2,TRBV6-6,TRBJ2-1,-,TGTGCCAGCAAGAAAGCGGGAGAGGCCTACAATGAGCAGTTCTTC,CASKKAGEAYNEQFF
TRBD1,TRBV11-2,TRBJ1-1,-,TGTGCCAGCAGCTTAGTTTCTCTCAGGGGACAGGACACTGAAGCTTTCTTT,CASSLVSLRGQDTEAFF
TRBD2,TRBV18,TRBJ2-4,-,TGTGCCAGCTCACCCGTCTATTCATCAAACGGGAGGGCCGGCAAAAACATTCAGTACTTC,CASSPVYSSNGRAGKNIQYF
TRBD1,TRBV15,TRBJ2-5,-,TGTGCCACCAGCTCAAGCCGGGACAGGGATTGGACCCAGTACTTC,CATSSSRDRDWTQYF
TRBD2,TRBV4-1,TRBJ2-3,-,TGCGCCAGCGGCCAAGGTGCGGGAGGGAAAGATACGCAGTATTTT,CASGQGAGGKDTQYF
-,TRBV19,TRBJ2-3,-,TGTGCCAGTAGTATGGGGGGTAGCGGCTTCACAGATACGCAGTATTTT,CASSMGGSGFTDTQYF
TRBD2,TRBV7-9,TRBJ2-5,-,TGTGCCAGCAGATTCACACTAGCGACGGAGACCCAGTACTTC,CASRFTLATETQYF
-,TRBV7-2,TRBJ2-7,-,TGTGCCAGCAGCTTAGCGTCCCTCCTCGAGCAGTACTTC,CASSLASLLEQYF
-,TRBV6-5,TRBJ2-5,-,TGTGCCAGCAGTGGTGACGTTCAGGGCCAGTACTTC,CASSGDVQGQYF
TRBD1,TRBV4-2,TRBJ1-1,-,TGTGCCAGCAGCCACAGACAGGGGAAAGATGAAGCTTTCTTT,CASSHRQGKDEAFF
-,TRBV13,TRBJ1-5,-,TGTGCCAGCAGCTTAGGACAGGGCAATCAGCCCCAGCATTTT,CASSLGQGNQPQHF
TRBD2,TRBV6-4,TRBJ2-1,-,TGTGCCAGCAGTGATCTAGCGGGATTCCCCCCCTATGAGCAGTTCTTC,CASSDLAGFPPYEQFF
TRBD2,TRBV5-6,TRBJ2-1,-,TGTGCCAGCAGCTTGGGAGTAGCGGGGGGGACCTACAATGAGCAGTTCTTC,CASSLGVAGGTYNEQFF
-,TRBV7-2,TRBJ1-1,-,TGTGCCAGCAGCTTATTCCCCGGAGGTTTCGTGAACACTGAAGCTTTCTTT,CASSLFPGGFVNTEAFF
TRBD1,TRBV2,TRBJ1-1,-,TGTGCCAGCAGGGGGACAGGGGCGAACACTGAAGCTTTCTTT,CASRGTGANTEAFF
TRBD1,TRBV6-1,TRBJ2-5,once,TGTGCCAGCAGAGGGACAGCTCAAGAGACCCAGTACTTC,CASRGTAQETQYF
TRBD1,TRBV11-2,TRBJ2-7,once,TGTGCCAGCAGCTCGAACAGGGACAGCTCCTACGAGCAGTACTTC,CASSSNRDSSYEQYF
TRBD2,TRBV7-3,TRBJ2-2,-,TGTGCCAGCAGCCCAAACCATCTAGCGGGAGAAGCCGGGGAGCTGTTTTTT,CASSPNHLAGEAGELFF
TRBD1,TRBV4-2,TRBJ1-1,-,TGTGCCAGCAGCCAGTTTCAGGGGGGTGAAGCTTTCTTT,CASSQFQGGEAFF
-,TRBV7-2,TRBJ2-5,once,TGTGCCAGCAGCTTATCCCCCGGGGAGACCCAGTACTTC,CASSLSPGETQYF
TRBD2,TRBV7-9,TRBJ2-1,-,TGTGCCAGCAGGATGACTAGCGGATACTCCTACAATGAGCAGTTCTTC,CASRMTSGYSYNEQFF
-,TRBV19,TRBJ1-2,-,TGTGCCAGTAGTATCTCCCCAGGGGTCGGTGACTATGGCTACACCTTC,CASSISPGVGDYGYTF
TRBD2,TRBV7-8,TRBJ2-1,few,TGTGCCAGCAGCTTAAGGACTAGCGGGGGGGCATCCTACAATGAGCAGTTCTTC,CASSLRTSGGASYNEQFF
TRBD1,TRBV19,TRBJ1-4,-,TGTGCCAGTAGTATTAGGACAGGTCTAGAAAAACTGTTTTTT,CASSIRTGLEKLFF